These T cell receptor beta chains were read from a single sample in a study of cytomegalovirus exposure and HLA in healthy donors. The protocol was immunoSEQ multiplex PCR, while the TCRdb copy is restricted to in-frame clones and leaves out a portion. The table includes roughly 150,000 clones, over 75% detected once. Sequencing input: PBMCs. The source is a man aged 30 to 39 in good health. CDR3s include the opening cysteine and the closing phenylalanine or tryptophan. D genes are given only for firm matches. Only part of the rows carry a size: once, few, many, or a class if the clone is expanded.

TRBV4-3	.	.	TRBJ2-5	CASSLNRAQGETQYF	TGCGCCAGCAGCCTCAACAGAGCCCAGGGGGAGACCCAGTACTTC
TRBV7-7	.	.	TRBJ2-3	CASSTGSTDTQYF	TGTGCCAGCAGCACCGGGAGCACAGATACGCAGTATTTT
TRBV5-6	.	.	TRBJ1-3	CASSLVGSNGNTIYF	TGTGCCAGCAGCTTGGTGGGCAGCAATGGAAACACCATATATTTT
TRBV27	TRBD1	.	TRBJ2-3	CASSLGQGALHTQYF	TGTGCCAGCAGTCTCGGACAGGGGGCTTTGCATACGCAGTATTTT
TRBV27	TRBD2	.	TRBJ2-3	CASSLWISGRADTQYF	TGTGCCAGCAGTTTATGGATTAGCGGGAGGGCAGATACGCAGTATTTT
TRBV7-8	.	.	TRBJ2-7	CASSLSMREQYF	TGTGCCAGCAGCTTAAGCATGCGGGAGCAGTACTTC
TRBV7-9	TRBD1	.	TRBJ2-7	CASSSPGQTLGGSEQYF	TGTGCCAGCAGCTCCCCGGGACAGACATTAGGGGGATCCGAGCAGTACTTC
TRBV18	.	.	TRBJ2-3	CASSPGTDTQYF	TGTGCCAGCTCACCCGGGACAGATACGCAGTATTTT
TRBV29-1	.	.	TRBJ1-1	CSVEGGQDTEAFF	TGCAGCGTTGAAGGGGGGCAGGACACTGAAGCTTTCTTT
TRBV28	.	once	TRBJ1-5	CASKVRRGLNQPQHF	TGTGCCAGCAAGGTTCGGCGGGGCCTCAATCAGCCCCAGCATTTT
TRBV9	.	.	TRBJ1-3	CASSVQGRAGNTIYF	TGTGCCAGCAGCGTGCAGGGGAGGGCTGGAAACACCATATATTTT
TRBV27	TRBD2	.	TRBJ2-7	CASSPLWAGGPSYEQYF	TGTGCCAGCAGTCCCCTCTGGGCGGGAGGGCCCTCCTACGAGCAGTACTTC
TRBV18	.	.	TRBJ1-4	CASSPQSNEKLFF	TGTGCCAGCTCACCACAGAGTAATGAAAAACTGTTTTTT
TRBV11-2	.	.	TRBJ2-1	CASSLSGLYNEQFF	TGTGCCAGCAGCCTCTCAGGGTTGTACAATGAGCAGTTCTTC
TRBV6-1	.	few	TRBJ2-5	CASSQVPQETQYF	TGTGCCAGCAGTCAGGTCCCCCAAGAGACCCAGTACTTC
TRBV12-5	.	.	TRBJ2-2	CASGLVGITGELFF	TGTGCTAGTGGTTTGGTCGGTATTACCGGGGAGCTGTTTTTT
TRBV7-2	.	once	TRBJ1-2	CASSPPGVTYGYTF	TGTGCCAGCAGCCCCCCCGGAGTGACCTATGGCTACACCTTC
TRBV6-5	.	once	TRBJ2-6	CASRLDTSGANVLTF	TGTGCCAGCAGATTGGACACCTCTGGGGCCAACGTCCTGACTTTC
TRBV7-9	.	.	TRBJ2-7	CSSSSPSYEQYF	TGTTCCAGCAGCTCTCCTAGTTACGAGCAGTACTTC
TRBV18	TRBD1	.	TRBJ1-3	CASSNHRDRVGNTIYF	TGTGCCAGCTCCAACCACCGGGACAGGGTTGGAAACACCATATATTTT
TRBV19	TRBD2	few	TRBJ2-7	CASGLAGEGEQYF	TGTGCCAGTGGACTAGCGGGAGAGGGTGAGCAGTACTTC
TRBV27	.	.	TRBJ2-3	CASSLEGRGRTDTQYF	TGTGCCAGCAGTTTAGAAGGCAGGGGTCGGACAGATACGCAGTATTTT
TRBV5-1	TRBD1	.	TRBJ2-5	CASSLGTGMETQYF	TGCGCCAGCAGCTTGGGGACAGGTATGGAGACCCAGTACTTC
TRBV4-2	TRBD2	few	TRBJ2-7	CASRSGTSGVYEQYF	TGTGCCAGCAGGTCCGGGACTAGCGGGGTTTACGAGCAGTACTTC
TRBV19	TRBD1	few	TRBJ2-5	CASRMTGMGETQYF	TGTGCCAGTAGGATGACAGGGATGGGAGAGACCCAGTACTTC
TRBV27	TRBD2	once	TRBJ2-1	CASKGLADYNEQFF	TGTGCCAGCAAAGGGCTAGCGGACTACAATGAGCAGTTCTTC
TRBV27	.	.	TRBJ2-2	CASSYSYTGELFF	TGTGCCAGCAGCTACAGTTACACCGGGGAGCTGTTTTTT
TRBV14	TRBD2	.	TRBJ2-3	CASSLFSGRTDTQYF	TGTGCCAGCAGCCTATTCAGCGGGAGGACAGATACGCAGTATTTT
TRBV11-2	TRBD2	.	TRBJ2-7	CASSPYRGLAGGPPYEQYF	TGTGCCAGCAGCCCCTACCGAGGACTAGCGGGAGGGCCCCCCTACGAGCAGTACTTC
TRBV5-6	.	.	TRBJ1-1	CASSLTYGRPNTEAFF	TGTGCCAGCAGTTTGACGTATGGGAGACCGAACACTGAAGCTTTCTTT
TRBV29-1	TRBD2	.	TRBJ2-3	CSVGGVVGVTDTQYF	TGCAGCGTCGGGGGGGTAGTTGGAGTCACAGATACGCAGTATTTT
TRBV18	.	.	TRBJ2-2	CASSPHSPPGELFF	TGTGCCAGCTCACCCCACAGCCCCCCCGGGGAGCTGTTTTTT
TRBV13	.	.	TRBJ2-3	CASSRAGGSTDTQYF	TGTGCCAGCAGCCGAGCAGGCGGGAGCACAGATACGCAGTATTTT
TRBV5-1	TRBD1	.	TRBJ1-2	CASSLGTALYGYTF	TGCGCCAGCAGCTTAGGGACAGCACTCTATGGCTACACCTTC
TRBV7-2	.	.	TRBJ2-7	CASSWDSYEQYF	TGTGCCAGCAGCTGGGACTCTTACGAGCAGTACTTC
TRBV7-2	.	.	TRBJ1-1	CASSPLDISEAFF	TGTGCCAGCAGCCCGCTGGACATCTCTGAAGCTTTCTTT
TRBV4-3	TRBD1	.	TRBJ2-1	CASSQPGQGAHEQFF	TGCGCCAGCAGCCAACCGGGACAGGGAGCCCATGAGCAGTTCTTC
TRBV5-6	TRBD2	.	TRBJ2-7	CASSLSVAGEEQYF	TGTGCCAGCAGCTTGTCAGTAGCGGGAGAAGAGCAGTACTTC
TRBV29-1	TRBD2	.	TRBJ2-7	CSVPGGRGSSYEQYF	TGCAGCGTCCCGGGGGGGCGGGGGAGCTCCTACGAGCAGTACTTC
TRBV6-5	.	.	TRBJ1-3	CASRSVTSGNTIYF	TGTGCCAGCAGGAGTGTTACCTCTGGAAACACCATATATTTT
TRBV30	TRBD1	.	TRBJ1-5	CAWTPGGGNQPQHF	TGTGCCTGGACCCCAGGGGGTGGCAATCAGCCCCAGCATTTT